Shown below are 32 T cell receptor beta chains from a single sample sequenced in a study of blood T cell repertoires in COVID-19. Using immunoSEQ multiplex PCR, the repertoire was profiled, and TCRdb retains in-frame clones only, with some absent. The table has fewer than 150,000 clones, around 85% seen once. Sequenced material: peripheral blood. These receptors were obtained from a human donor in a cohort sampled during active COVID-19.

This chain links TRBV4-2 with TRBJ2-7; 8 nucleotides align to TRBD1. The trim removed 1 base at V and 0 bases at J, leaving 5 bases unmatched. Germline lookup yields CDR1 LGHNA and CDR2 YNFKEQ. The CDR3 spans 16 residues. The CDR3 DNA follows: TGTGCCAGCAGCCAAGCGACAGGGGACAGCTCCTACGAGCAGTACTTC. Its protein product is CASSQATGDSSYEQYF.

This sequence joins TRBV10-3 and TRBJ2-5, with TRBD2 identical over 8 bases. The CDR3 consists of 16 residues. The V gene end was trimmed by 9 bases and the J gene end by 1 base; junction bases not matched to a gene: 13. Germline V lookup: CDR1 ENHRY, CDR2 SYGVKD. CDR3 DNA sequence: TGTGCCATAGGGCCCGGGCGGGGGGCCGCCCAAGAGACCCAGTACTTC. It translates to CAIGPGRGAAQETQYF.

This clone was picked up one time. This chain links TRBV20-1 with TRBJ1-6; 12 bases map to TRBD1. This CDR3 is built from 17 residues. Trimming took 3 bases from V and 8 from J; bases not matched to a gene: 11. Germline V gene data show CDR1 as DFQATT and CDR2 as SNEGSKA (reference sequence). The CDR3 region has the DNA TGCAGTGCTAGTAGCCTGGGACAGGGGGCTTTTGATTCACCCCTCCACTTT. Protein sequence: CSASSLGQGAFDSPLHF.

The V gene is TRBV30, the J gene TRBJ2-1; 7 nucleotides agree with TRBD2. Germline values: CDR1 GTSNPN, CDR2 SVGIG (reference sequence). The CDR3 runs to 17 residues. Unmatched junction bases numbered 11, after V lost 2 bases and J lost 1 base. CDR3 DNA: TGTGCCTGGAGTTCCCGGGGAGCGGGGCCTTCCTACAATGAGCAGTTCTTC. It specifies CAWSSRGAGPSYNEQFF.

The genes are TRBV6-1 and TRBJ2-7; the D is unclear. Trimming took 2 bases from V and 7 from J, leaving 12 bases between them. Germline V gene sequence: CDR1 MNHNS, CDR2 SASEGT. CDR3 length: 13 amino acids. The CDR3 bases are TGTGCCAGCAGTGAATGGGCAGCCAGGGAGCAGTACTTC. Its protein is CASSEWAAREQYF.

This clone was counted a few times. This chain links TRBV30 with TRBJ1-6; D is uncertain. V lost 1 base to trimming and J lost 9 bases, with 13 bases between them. Germline loops: CDR1 GTSNPN, CDR2 SVGIG (reference sequence). This CDR3 contains 14 residues. This CDR3 is CAWSGPGQASPLHF. The CDR3 nucleotides are TGTGCCTGGAGTGGCCCAGGCCAAGCTTCACCCCTCCACTTT.

The V gene is TRBV9, the J gene TRBJ2-3; TRBD2 aligns across 10 bases. The germline V gene has CDR1 SGDLS and CDR2 YYNGEE. This CDR3 is 16 amino acids long. Trimming at V came to 2 bases and at J to 0 bases, leaving 3 bases not matched to a gene. This chain's CDR3 is CASSVVSGGSTDTQYF. Written as DNA, the CDR3 is TGTGCCAGCAGCGTGGTTAGCGGGGGGAGCACAGATACGCAGTATTTT.

The chain uses TRBV9 and TRBJ2-3; 12 nucleotides match TRBD2. The CDR3 spans 16 residues. With 3 bases clipped from V and 6 bases from J, the junction kept 8 bases outside the gene matches. The V gene's germline CDR1 is SGDLS and CDR2 YYNGEE. In DNA, the CDR3 is TGTGCCAGCAGCGAGCTAGCGGGGGGGCCGTCGGATACGCAGTATTTT. It specifies CASSELAGGPSDTQYF.

The chain couples TRBV27 to TRBJ1-1; 7 nucleotides align to TRBD1. The ends lost 5 bases at V and 0 bases at J; junction bases unmatched: 6. The germline CDR1 and CDR2 sequences are MNHEY and SMNVEV (reference sequence). The CDR3 length is 15 residues. The CDR3 spells CASSRRTGLNTEAFF. As DNA, the CDR3 is TGTGCCAGCAGTCGGCGGACAGGCCTGAACACTGAAGCTTTCTTT.

The chain joins TRBV21-1 to TRBJ2-7; the table names TRBD1, a call not compared with the DNA. TRBV21-1 is described as a pseudogene. The CDR3 sequence is 15 residues long. The chain's CDR3 is CASSAHRTGIYEQYF. Here the CDR3 DNA reads TGTGCCAGCAGCGCCCACAGGACAGGGATATACGAGCAGTACTTC.

The rearrangement joins TRBV6-1 to TRBJ1-2; the match to TRBD1 covers 8 bases. This CDR3 is built from 16 residues. Trimming removed 3 bases from V and 8 bases from J; junction bases left unmatched: 14. Per the germline V gene, CDR1 is MNHNS and CDR2 is SASEGT. The CDR3 here is CASSDPWTGIGWGYTF. The CDR3 coding sequence is TGTGCCAGCAGTGACCCCTGGACAGGGATCGGGTGGGGCTACACCTTC.

The rearrangement joins TRBV11-2 to TRBJ2-7; 9 bases align to TRBD1. The CDR3 spans 16 residues. Germline V gives CDR1 SGHAT, CDR2 FQNNGV. The V segment lost 3 bases and the J segment 6 bases; nucleotides outside the gene matches: 12. In DNA, the CDR3 is TGTGCCAGCAGCTTCCTAAGGGGGGGACAGGGTCTCGAGCAGTACTTC. Protein: CASSFLRGGQGLEQYF. Combining the CDR3 with reference TRBV11-2 and TRBJ2-7 gives the whole variable domain EAGVAQSPRYKIIEKRQSVAFWCNPISGHATLYWYQQILGQGPKLLIQFQNNGVVDDSQLPKDRFSAERLKGVDSTLKIQPAKLEDSAVYLCASSFLRGGQGLEQYFGPGTRLTVT.

This clone was observed a handful of times. The chain carries TRBV6-2 or TRBV6-3 and TRBJ2-6; D gene uncertain. Germline assignment: CDR1 MNHEY and CDR2 SVGEGT. There are 14 residues in the CDR3. Deletions cut 0 bases from V and 4 bases from J, with 4 bases between. The CDR3 here is CASSYSQGANVLTF. CDR3 in DNA: TGTGCCAGCAGTTACTCCCAGGGGGCCAACGTCCTGACTTTC.

This chain links TRBV5-1 with TRBJ1-4; D perhaps matches TRBD1 (5 bases). V gave up 4 bases and J gave up 4 bases, with 14 bases separating them. Germline assignment: CDR1 SGHRS and CDR2 YFSETQ. CDR3 length equals 15 residues. The CDR3 region has the DNA TGCGCCAGCAGCATCGTCGGGGGGAATAATGAAAAACTGTTTTTT. This sequence encodes CASSIVGGNNEKLFF.

This clone was found once. The chain recombines TRBV6-5 with TRBJ1-4, with TRBD1 matching 7 bases. The CDR3 length is 15 residues. The ends lost 0 bases at V and 4 bases at J; junction bases unmatched: 2. CDR1 and CDR2 (germline): MNHEY, SVGAGI. The CDR3 region is CASSYSPGGNEKLFF. CDR3 nucleotides: TGTGCCAGCAGTTACTCCCCAGGGGGTAATGAAAAACTGTTTTTT.

The chain recombines TRBV12-3 or TRBV12-4 with TRBJ2-7; 8 nucleotides agree with TRBD1. The CDR3 contains 12 residues. The V segment lost 10 bases and the J segment 4 bases; nucleotides outside the gene matches: 6. The CDR3 spells CATTGQGYEQYF. Here the CDR3 DNA reads TGTGCCACCACTGGACAGGGTTACGAGCAGTACTTC.

The chain combines TRBV27 with TRBJ2-6; no definite D call. The V gene's germline CDR1 is MNHEY and CDR2 SMNVEV (reference sequence). This CDR3 has 16 residues. The V gene lost 6 bases and the J gene lost 1 base, with 13 bases spanning the gap. The CDR3 reads CASSPLGGSGANVLTF. The DNA for the CDR3 is TGTGCCAGCAGCCCCCTCGGTGGTTCTGGGGCCAACGTCCTGACTTTC. Full variable domain (outside the CDR3, taken from reference TRBV27 and TRBJ2-6): EAQVTQNPRYLITVTGKKLTVTCSQNMNHEYMSWYRQDPGLGLRQIYYSMNVEVTDKGDVPEGYKVSRKEKRNFPLILESPSPNQTSLYFCASSPLGGSGANVLTFGAGSRLTVL.

This rearrangement joins TRBV7-9 to TRBJ2-7, with D perhaps TRBD1 (6 bases). This CDR3 has 15 residues. In germline, CDR1 is SEHNR, CDR2 FQNEAQ (reference sequence). V gave up 1 base and J gave up 3 bases, with 13 bases separating them. This CDR3 is CASSLVGQSRYEQYF. The DNA for the CDR3 is TGTGCCAGCAGCTTAGTTGGACAGAGCCGCTACGAGCAGTACTTC.

The CDR3 bases are TGTGCAGCAGCCCAGGGGGACACTGAAGCTTTCTTT. Translating it yields CAAAQGDTEAFF. The chain is built from TRBV7-3 and TRBJ1-1, with TRBD1 matching over 7 bases. The CDR3 sequence is 12 residues long. Per germline, CDR1 SGHTA and CDR2 FQGTGA.

The chain links TRBV28 to TRBJ2-1; D might be TRBD2 (6 bases). The CDR3 runs to 12 residues. Between the trimmed V and J ends, which lost 8 bases and 7 bases, there was a span of 12 bases. Germline V lookup: CDR1 MDHEN, CDR2 SYDVKM. Written as DNA, the CDR3 is TGTGCCAGCCAACCGACTAGTAATGAGCAGTTCTTC. Encoded protein: CASQPTSNEQFF.

J is TRBJ2-5 and V is TRBV5-4, with D possibly TRBD2 on 7 matching bases. Germline CDR1 and CDR2: SGHNT and YYREEE (reference sequence). The germline V and J ends were trimmed by 4 bases and 5 bases, with 18 bases remaining between them. This CDR3 has 15 amino acids. CDR3 bases: TGTGCCAGCAGCCACCACGATTCGGGGGGCGAGACCCAGTACTTC. It yields the protein CASSHHDSGGETQYF.

The chain uses TRBV4-3 and TRBJ1-2; 9 bases line up with TRBD1. The V segment lost 1 base and the J segment 8 bases; nucleotides outside the gene matches: 8. Germline CDR1 reads LGHNA; CDR2 reads YSLEER. The CDR3 spans 15 residues. In nucleotides, the CDR3 is TGCGCCAGCAGCCAAGCATCACAGGGGGCGGGCGGCTACACCTTC. It encodes CASSQASQGAGGYTF.

This clone was found once. This sequence joins TRBV6-5 and TRBJ1-6; D remains unclear. The CDR3 covers 16 residues. Trimming shortened V by 2 bases and J by 5 bases, and 13 bases separated the two germline ends. Germline assignment: CDR1 MNHEY and CDR2 SVGAGI. The CDR3, as DNA: TGTGCCAGCAGTTACGACGGCCTACTAGATAATTCACCCCTCCACTTT. Protein: CASSYDGLLDNSPLHF.

This chain uses TRBV19 with TRBJ1-6, with TRBD1 matching 10 bases. The CDR3 loop spans 16 amino acids. V was clipped by 6 bases and J by 1 base; unmatched bases: 3. Germline V gene sequence: CDR1 LNHDA, CDR2 SQIVND (reference sequence). In DNA, the CDR3 is TGTGCCAGTAGACGACAGGGGGCTTCCTATAATTCACCCCTCCACTTT. It is translated as CASRRQGASYNSPLHF. The whole variable domain, filled in from reference TRBV19 and TRBJ1-6, reads DGGITQSPKYLFRKEGQNVTLSCEQNLNHDAMYWYRQDPGQGLRLIYYSQIVNDFQKGDIAEGYSVSREKKESFPLTVTSAQKNPTAFYLCASRRQGASYNSPLHFGNGTRLTVT.

Concerning this clone: At one end, the junction sequence differs from germline, possibly due to a read error. This chain connects TRBV6-5 to TRBJ1-2; D not resolved. Germline CDR1 reads MNHEY; CDR2 reads SVGAGI. This CDR3 comprises 15 residues. The CDR3 spells CASSDSERWNYGYTF. As DNA, the CDR3 is TGTGCCAGCAGTGACTCCGAACGGTGGAACTATGGCTACACCTTC.

The V call is TRBV27, the J call TRBJ1-2, with no clear D. V lost 2 bases to trimming and J lost 5 bases, with 9 bases between them. Germline assignment: CDR1 MNHEY and CDR2 SMNVEV (reference sequence). The CDR3 sequence is 13 residues long. The CDR3 here is CASSLGGVYGYTF. CDR3 in DNA: TGTGCCAGCAGTTTAGGAGGTGTTTATGGCTACACCTTC.

This chain uses TRBV3-1 (or the pseudogene TRBV3-2) with TRBJ2-6; possibly TRBD2 for D (6 bases). V gave up 0 bases and J gave up 1 base, with 16 bases separating them. The CDR3 has 19 amino acids. Germline CDR1 is LGHDT and CDR2 is YNNKEL (reference sequence). The CDR3 sequence: CASSQDWRDGESGANVLTF. As DNA, the CDR3 is TGTGCCAGCAGCCAAGACTGGCGGGATGGGGAGTCTGGGGCCAACGTCCTGACTTTC.

The chain recombines TRBV12-3 or TRBV12-4 with TRBJ1-5; D gene unclear. Trimming took off 3 bases at V and 9 bases at J, with 12 bases between the two ends. CDR3 length: 13 residues. The CDR3 spells CASSFRGSRPQHF. In DNA form, the CDR3 reads TGTGCCAGCAGTTTTCGGGGTTCCCGGCCCCAGCATTTT.

The chain uses TRBV7-3 and TRBJ2-7; a possible D gene is TRBD2 (7 bases). CDR3 size: 15 residues. Per the germline V gene, CDR1 is SGHTA and CDR2 is FQGTGA. V was pared by 1 base and J by 3 bases, with 13 bases between. The CDR3 coding sequence is TGTGCCAGCAGCTTAAACGGGGGGCCGGGCTACGAGCAGTACTTC. It encodes CASSLNGGPGYEQYF. Supplemented by reference TRBV7-3 and TRBJ2-7, the full variable domain reads GAGVSQTPSNKVTEKGKYVELRCDPISGHTALYWYRQSLGQGPEFLIYFQGTGAADDSGLPNDRFFAVRPEGSVSTLKIQRTERGDSAVYLCASSLNGGPGYEQYFGPGTRLTVT.

The V call is TRBV18, the J call TRBJ2-3; TRBD2 matches 8 bases. V shed 2 bases, J shed 5 bases, and the junction held 3 bases outside the gene matches. This CDR3 contains 14 residues. Per the germline V gene, CDR1 is KGHSH and CDR2 is LQKENI. As DNA, the CDR3 is TGTGCCAGCTCACCAATCGCGGGGGGAGATACGCAGTATTTT. Translated: CASSPIAGGDTQYF.

This chain links TRBV6-5 with TRBJ1-6; 10 nucleotides align to TRBD1. This CDR3 has 15 amino acids. V shed 6 bases and J 10 bases; nucleotides not matched to a gene: 9. Germline V lookup: CDR1 MNHEY, CDR2 SVGAGI. The CDR3 loop reads CASRDLGTGASPLHF. The CDR3 DNA follows: TGTGCCAGCAGAGACCTTGGGACAGGGGCGTCACCCCTCCACTTT.

This chain connects TRBV5-1 to TRBJ2-5; the D gene is possibly TRBD2 (6 bases). V lost 0 bases to trimming and J lost 5 bases, with 14 bases between them. The length of the CDR3 is 15 residues. In germline, CDR1 is SGHRS, CDR2 YFSETQ. CDR3 loop: CASSLGDRRGETQYF. CDR3 bases: TGCGCCAGCAGCTTGGGGGACCGCCGGGGGGAGACCCAGTACTTC.